These T cell receptor beta chains were read from a single sample in a study of cytomegalovirus exposure and HLA in healthy donors. Assay used: immunoSEQ multiplex PCR; TCRdb lists only in-frame clones, some missing. The sample includes approximately 260,000 clones, roughly 85% of them seen just once. Sequenced material: PBMCs. The receptors shown here come from a woman between 18 and 29 years old in good health and CMV-seronegative. Each CDR3 is given with its conserved first and last residue. The order of the fields is J gene, V gene, D gene, clone size, CDR3 DNA, CDR3 protein. The D gene is left open where the match is weak. Clone size is shown for a subset of rows, as once, few, many or a class of expanded clone.

TRBJ2-7,TRBV28,TRBD1,.,TGTGCCAGCAGAAAAAGGGACAGGGGGCACGAGCAGTACTTC,CASRKRDRGHEQYF
TRBJ2-1,TRBV7-9,.,.,TGTGCCAGCAGCTTAGTCTCCTCTGGCAGTGAGCAGTTCTTC,CASSLVSSGSEQFF
TRBJ2-6,TRBV27,.,.,TGTGCCAGCAGTTTAGGACAGGGAGGGTCTGGGGCCAACGTCCTGACTTTC,CASSLGQGGSGANVLTF
TRBJ1-2,TRBV5-1,.,once,TGCGCCAGCAGCTTAGGGGAACGCTATGGCTACACCTTC,CASSLGERYGYTF
TRBJ1-1,TRBV11-2,.,.,TGTGCCAGCAGGCCGGGGTGGGGGCCTACTGAAGCTTTCTTT,CASRPGWGPTEAFF
TRBJ1-1,TRBV30,.,.,TGTGCCTGGAGTGTACGAGGCCCGAACACTGAAGCTTTCTTT,CAWSVRGPNTEAFF
TRBJ1-2,TRBV5-6,TRBD1,.,TGTGCCAGCAGCCAGGGACAGGGCTTACCCTACTATGGCTACACCTTC,CASSQGQGLPYYGYTF
TRBJ2-3,TRBV5-1,.,.,TGCGCCAGCAGCTTACAGGGTACTAGCACAGATACGCAGTATTTT,CASSLQGTSTDTQYF
TRBJ1-1,TRBV7-2,.,.,TGTGCCAGCAGCCCGTTGTGGGCGGGGGACACTGAAGCTTTCTTT,CASSPLWAGDTEAFF
TRBJ1-4,TRBV30,.,.,TGTGCCTGGAGTGAACGAGCAACTAATGAAAAACTGTTTTTT,CAWSERATNEKLFF
TRBJ1-1,TRBV28,.,.,TGTGCCAGCAGTTTACAGGGTGTTGGGACTGAAGCTTTCTTT,CASSLQGVGTEAFF
TRBJ2-7,TRBV11-2,TRBD1,.,TGTGCCAGCAGCCCTGCCCCCGACAGGGTCCACGAGCAGTACTTC,CASSPAPDRVHEQYF
TRBJ1-2,TRBV5-4,.,few,TGTGCCAGCAGCTTTCAGGGGAGAGGCTACACCTTC,CASSFQGRGYTF
TRBJ1-1,TRBV29-1,.,.,TGCAGCGTTGAAGGGGTTGGGGAGGGTTACACTGAAGCTTTCTTT,CSVEGVGEGYTEAFF
TRBJ2-2,TRBV6-1,.,.,TGTGCCAGCAGTGAAGCAGGCAGCGACACCGGGGAGCTGTTTTTT,CASSEAGSDTGELFF
TRBJ1-2,TRBV4-3,.,once,TGCGCCAGCAGCCAAGGGAGGGAATATGGCTACACCTTC,CASSQGREYGYTF